This TCR beta chain is from a study of regulatory T cells in long-lasting Graves disease. Trimming shortened V by 1 base and J by 0 bases, and 7 bases separated the two germline ends. CDR3 size: 14 residues. The V gene's germline CDR1 is GTSNPN and CDR2 SVGIG (reference sequence). Arm-PCR with iRepertoire HTBI primers amplified the CDR3 regions for these TCR beta libraries. A single record per CDR3 protein comes from TCRdb applying MiXCR to the multiplex PCR reads. The sample lists about 430,000 distinct CDR3 sequences; approximately 15% were seen once. Specified time point: newly diagnosed GD, antithyroid drugs for less than 3 months. Scientists built the TCR library using RNA that was extracted from PBMCs. This clonotype was recorded many times. These data also featured in a second study, about T cells in Graves' hyperthyroidism and ophthalmopathy. That source reports: Based on clinical symptoms, serum thyroxine and TRAb, thyroid ultrasound and orbital computed tomography, diagnoses were reached.

This clonotype originated in a woman in her thirties or forties with Graves disease. The sample here was peripheral blood mononuclear cells (PBMCs), taken at new diagnosis, from a patient treated with antithyroid drugs. This chain joins TRBV30 and TRBJ2-1; D is uncertain. CDR3: CAWSEMSSYNEQFF. In DNA form, the CDR3 reads TGTGCCTGGAGTGAAATGAGCTCCTACAATGAGCAGTTCTTC. The whole variable domain, remainder taken from reference TRBV30 and TRBJ2-1, is SQTIHQWPATLVQPVGSPLSLECTVEGTSNPNLYWYRQAAGRGLQLLFYSVGIGQISSEVPQNLSASRPQDRQFILSSKKLLLSDSGFYLCAWSEMSSYNEQFFGPGTRLTVL.